This T cell receptor beta chain was captured in a study of CD8+ T cells in alopecia areata. Study results and limitations: Scalp clonality and expanded CD8+ clones among the top 100 were significantly decreased by tofacitinib.

A few counts support this clone. Its target is not known. cDNA serving as the sequencing template came from extracted, reverse transcribed RNA. Some clones are missing from TCRdb's copy, which holds only in-frame ones; the method was immunoSEQ multiplex PCR. The table has some 150,000 clones, roughly 60% seen once. CDR3 length: 13 residues. V was clipped by 3 bases and J by 0 bases, with 6 bases between them. In germline, CDR1 is GTSNPN, CDR2 SVGIG (reference sequence). Treatment noted: oral pan-JAK inhibitor, 5-10 mg twice daily. The sample was CD4+ T cells sorted from blood, taken between weeks 55 and 65, from a patient treated with tofacitinib. This rearrangement joins TRBV30 to TRBJ1-3; D call uncertain. This clonotype was sampled from a human donor with alopecia areata. Here the CDR3 reads CAWRGTSGNTIYF. In DNA, the CDR3 is TGTGCCTGGAGGGGAACCTCTGGAAACACCATATATTTT.